A single sample is the source of the 15 T cell receptor beta chains below, sequenced in a study of cytomegalovirus exposure and HLA in healthy donors. The PCR made use of 60 Vbeta and 13 Jbeta primers. The repertoire was sequenced with immunoSEQ multiplex PCR; TCRdb's copy has only in-frame clones and lacks some. This sample's table reports roughly 190,000 clones. Sequencing was performed on PBMCs. The receptors stem from a man aged 25-45 years in good health and CMV-seronegative.

The V call is TRBV19, the J call TRBJ2-2, with 9 bases aligning to TRBD2. The CDR3 is 17 residues long. Germline assignment: CDR1 LNHDA and CDR2 SQIVND (reference sequence). J gave up 3 bases and V 5 bases, and 10 bases lay outside the gene matches. This chain's CDR3 is CASSLLRGRVDTGELFF. In nucleotides, the CDR3 is TGTGCCAGTAGTCTGCTCCGCGGGAGGGTGGACACCGGGGAGCTGTTTTTT.

This sequence joins TRBV5-4 and TRBJ2-1; 10 bases are a match to TRBD2. Germline V gene data show CDR1 as SGHNT and CDR2 as YYREEE (reference sequence). V shed 1 base, J shed 7 bases, and the junction held 5 bases outside the gene matches. The CDR3 is made up of 15 amino acids. The DNA for the CDR3 is TGTGCCAGCAGCTTGAGGGCTAGCGGGAGAAATGAGCAGTTCTTC. Its protein product is CASSLRASGRNEQFF.

The chain employs TRBV6-6 and TRBJ2-3, with D maybe TRBD1 (5 bases). This CDR3 has 14 residues. V was cut by 5 bases and J by 4 bases, with 13 bases left in between. Germline V gives CDR1 MNHNY, CDR2 SVGAGI (reference sequence). The CDR3 reads CASSPPDSPDTQYF. CDR3 coding DNA: TGTGCCAGCAGTCCCCCCGACAGTCCAGATACGCAGTATTTT.

The CDR3 DNA sequence: TGCGCCAGCAGCCTGGGGGGACTCCCGGCAGACATTCAGTACTTC. This codes for CASSLGGLPADIQYF. This chain links TRBV5-1 with TRBJ2-4, with D perhaps matching TRBD2 (6 bases). V gave up 4 bases and J gave up 8 bases, with 19 bases separating them. The germline gives CDR1 SGHRS, CDR2 YFSETQ. This CDR3 has 15 residues.

The V call is TRBV5-6, the J call TRBJ1-3; tentatively, D is TRBD1 (6 bases). The CDR3 has 14 residues. CDR1 and CDR2 (germline): SGHDT, YYEEEE. V lost 2 bases to trimming and J lost 2 bases, with 8 bases between them. The CDR3 nucleotides read TGTGCCAGCAGCTTTCAGGGGCCTGGAAACACCATATATTTT. Its translation is CASSFQGPGNTIYF.

The chain has TRBV9 and TRBJ2-3, with 10 bases that match TRBD2. The CDR3 extends over 16 amino acids. CDR1 is SGDLS, CDR2 YYNGEE, per germline. J lost 7 bases, V lost 4 bases, and 12 bases had no gene match. The CDR3 nucleotides are TGTGCCAGCAGCACCCAATTCACTAGCGGGACAAATACGCAGTATTTT. This encodes CASSTQFTSGTNTQYF.

V is TRBV18 and J is TRBJ2-3; D is uncertain. Between the trimmed V and J ends, which lost 0 bases and 2 bases, there was a span of 12 bases. The CDR3 is 16 residues long. Germline V gene lookup returns CDR1 KGHSH and CDR2 LQKENI. The CDR3 loop reads CASSPPAASLTDTQYF. CDR3 DNA sequence: TGTGCCAGCTCACCACCGGCGGCGTCTCTCACAGATACGCAGTATTTT.

The gene calls are TRBV4-2 and TRBJ1-2; weak D call: TRBD1 (6 bases). V was trimmed by 1 base and J by 6 bases, leaving 15 bases between them. The CDR3 covers 15 residues. CDR1 LGHNA and CDR2 YNFKEQ come from the germline V gene. Here the CDR3 reads CASSQVPPQGNGYTF. DNA for the CDR3: TGTGCCAGCAGCCAAGTTCCCCCACAGGGAAATGGCTACACCTTC.

This chain joins TRBV7-2 and TRBJ2-5; D gene unclear. The CDR3 extends over 14 amino acids. Germline CDR1 is SGHTA and CDR2 is FQGNSA. V lost 1 base to trimming and J lost 0 bases, with 6 bases between them. As DNA, the CDR3 is TGTGCCAGCAGCTTAGAACGGTACCAAGAGACCCAGTACTTC. Translated, it gives CASSLERYQETQYF.

V and J are TRBV14 and TRBJ1-2; a possible D gene is TRBD1 (5 bases). V was pared by 0 bases and J by 1 base, with 9 bases between. Per germline, CDR1 SGHDN and CDR2 FVKESK. CDR3 length: 15 amino acids. The CDR3: CASSQEFRDNYGYTF. The CDR3 nucleotides read TGTGCCAGCAGCCAAGAGTTCAGGGATAACTATGGCTACACCTTC.

This chain uses TRBV5-1 with TRBJ2-5; 7 bases line up with TRBD2. The germline V gene has CDR1 SGHRS and CDR2 YFSETQ. Germline trimming cut 4 bases from V and 3 bases from J; bases unmatched to any gene: 9. There are 15 residues in the CDR3. The chain's CDR3 is CASSRGDFGEETQYF. The CDR3 DNA reads as TGCGCCAGCAGCCGGGGGGACTTCGGCGAAGAGACCCAGTACTTC.

V is TRBV4-1 and J is TRBJ2-5; 8 bases map to TRBD1. The CDR3 totals 14 residues. The V gene end was trimmed by 4 bases and the J gene end by 5 bases; junction bases not matched to a gene: 6. Germline V gene data show CDR1 as MGHRA and CDR2 as YSYEKL. CDR3 sequence reads: CASSLDRAAETQYF. The CDR3 DNA reads as TGCGCCAGCAGCCTGGACAGGGCGGCCGAGACCCAGTACTTC.

The J gene is TRBJ1-5, the V gene TRBV28; perhaps TRBD1 as D (6 bases). V was clipped by 6 bases and J by 6 bases, with 18 bases between them. Germline values: CDR1 MDHEN, CDR2 SYDVKM. This CDR3 has 15 residues. The CDR3 DNA reads TGTGCCAGCAGCCGACCCAAGGGGACAAGTCAGCCCCAGCATTTT. Its protein is CASSRPKGTSQPQHF. The full variable domain, in which reference TRBV28 and TRBJ1-5 provide the parts outside the CDR3, is DVKVTQSSRYLVKRTGEKVFLECVQDMDHENMFWYRQDPGLGLRLIYFSYDVKMKEKGDIPEGYSVSREKKERFSLILESASTNQTSMYLCASSRPKGTSQPQHFGDGTRLSIL.

The V call is TRBV7-9, the J call TRBJ1-1; tentatively, D is TRBD1 (6 bases). This CDR3 is 16 amino acids long. Per germline, CDR1 SEHNR and CDR2 FQNEAQ (reference sequence). The V gene lost 0 bases and the J gene lost 4 bases, with 15 bases spanning the gap. The CDR3 sequence: CASSLAPWQGSTEAFF. CDR3 in DNA: TGTGCCAGCAGCTTAGCGCCTTGGCAGGGGAGCACTGAAGCTTTCTTT. Full variable domain (rest looked up from reference TRBV7-9 and TRBJ1-1): DTGVSQNPRHKITKRGQNVTFRCDPISEHNRLYWYRQTLGQGPEFLTYFQNEAQLEKSRLLSDRFSAERPKGSFSTLEIQRTEQGDSAMYLCASSLAPWQGSTEAFFGQGTRLTVV.

The DNA of the CDR3 is TGTGCCAGCAGCTCTACGCGGGGGGGGAACTATAGCAATCAGCCCCAGCATTTT. Its protein is CASSSTRGGNYSNQPQHF. This sequence joins TRBV21-1 and TRBJ1-5. TRBV21-1 is reported as a pseudogene. This CDR3 comprises 18 residues.